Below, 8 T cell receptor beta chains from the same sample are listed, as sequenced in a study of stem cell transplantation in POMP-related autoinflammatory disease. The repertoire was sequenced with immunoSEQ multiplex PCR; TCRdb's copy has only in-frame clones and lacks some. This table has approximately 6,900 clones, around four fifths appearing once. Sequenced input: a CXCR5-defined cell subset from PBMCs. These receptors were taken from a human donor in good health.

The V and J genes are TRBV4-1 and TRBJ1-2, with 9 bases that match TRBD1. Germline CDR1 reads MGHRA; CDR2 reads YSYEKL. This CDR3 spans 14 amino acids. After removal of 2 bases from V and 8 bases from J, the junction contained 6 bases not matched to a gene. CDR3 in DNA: TGCGCCAGCAGCCAAATCGGGACAGGGAACGGCTACACCTTC. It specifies CASSQIGTGNGYTF.

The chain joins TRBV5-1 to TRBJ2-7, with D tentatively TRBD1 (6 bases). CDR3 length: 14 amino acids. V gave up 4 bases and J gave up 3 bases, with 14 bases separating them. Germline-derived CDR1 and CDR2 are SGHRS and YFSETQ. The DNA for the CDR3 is TGCGCCAGCAGCGAAGGACAGACCCACTACGAGCAGTACTTC. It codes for CASSEGQTHYEQYF.

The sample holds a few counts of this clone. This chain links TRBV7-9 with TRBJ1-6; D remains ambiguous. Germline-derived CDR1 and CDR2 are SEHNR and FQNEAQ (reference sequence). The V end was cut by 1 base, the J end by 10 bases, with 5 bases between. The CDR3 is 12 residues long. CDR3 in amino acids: CASSLGESPLHF. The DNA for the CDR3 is TGTGCCAGCAGCTTAGGGGAATCACCCCTCCACTTT. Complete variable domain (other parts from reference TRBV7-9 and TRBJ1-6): DTGVSQNPRHKITKRGQNVTFRCDPISEHNRLYWYRQTLGQGPEFLTYFQNEAQLEKSRLLSDRFSAERPKGSFSTLEIQRTEQGDSAMYLCASSLGESPLHFGNGTRLTVT.

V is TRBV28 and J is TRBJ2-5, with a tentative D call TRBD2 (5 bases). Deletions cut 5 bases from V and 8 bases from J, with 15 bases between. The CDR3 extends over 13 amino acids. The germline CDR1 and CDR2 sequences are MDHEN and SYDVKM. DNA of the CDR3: TGTGCCAGCAGTCCCCTAGCCCCGGGTACCCAGTACTTC. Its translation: CASSPLAPGTQYF.

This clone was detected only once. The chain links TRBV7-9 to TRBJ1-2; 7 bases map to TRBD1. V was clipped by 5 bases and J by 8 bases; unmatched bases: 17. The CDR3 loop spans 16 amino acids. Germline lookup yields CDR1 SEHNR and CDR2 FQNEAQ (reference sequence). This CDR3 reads CASSLTGAGRVGGYTF. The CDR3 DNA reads TGTGCCAGCAGCCTAACAGGGGCTGGTCGGGTTGGCGGCTACACCTTC.

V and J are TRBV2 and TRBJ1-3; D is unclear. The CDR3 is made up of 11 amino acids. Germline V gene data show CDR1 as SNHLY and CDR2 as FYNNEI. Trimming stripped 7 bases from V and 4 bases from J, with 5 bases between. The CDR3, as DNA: TGTGCCAGCATGCAGGGAAACACCATATATTTT. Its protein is CASMQGNTIYF.

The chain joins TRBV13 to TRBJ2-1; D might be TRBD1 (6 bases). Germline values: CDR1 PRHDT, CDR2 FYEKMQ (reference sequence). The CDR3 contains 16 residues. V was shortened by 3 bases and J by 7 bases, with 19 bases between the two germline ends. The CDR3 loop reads CASSFMGAGMYNEQFF. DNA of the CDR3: TGTGCCAGCAGCTTTATGGGGGCCGGGATGTATAATGAGCAGTTCTTC.

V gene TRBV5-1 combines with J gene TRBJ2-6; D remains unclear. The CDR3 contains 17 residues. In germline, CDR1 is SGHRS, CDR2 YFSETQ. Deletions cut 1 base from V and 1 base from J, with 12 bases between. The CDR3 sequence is CASSLRSVASGANVLTF. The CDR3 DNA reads TGCGCCAGCAGCTTGCGATCCGTGGCTTCTGGGGCCAACGTCCTGACTTTC.